The clone carrying this T cell receptor (beta chain) was seen a handful of times. Each CDR3 protein gets one entry after TCRdb re-called the 5' RACE reads with MiXCR. The sample carries 200,000 to 300,000 distinct CDR3 sequences, 6% to 8% recorded once. The data originate from a study of T cells after yellow fever vaccination. The specimen comprised CD4+ T cells sorted from PBMCs, sampled on the day of the yellow fever booster vaccination. This receptor was identified in a man aged 25-40 years who received the YFV17D yellow fever vaccine.

The CDR3 sequence is CASSLEPGPNYGYTF. As DNA, the CDR3 is TGTGCCAGCAGCTTAGAGCCAGGGCCAAACTATGGCTACACCTTC. V usage is TRBV7-6 and J usage is TRBJ1-2; a weak D match, TRBD1 (5 bases). This CDR3 is 15 amino acids long. V lost 1 base, J lost 2 bases, and 11 bases lay in between. The germline V gene has CDR1 SGHVS and CDR2 FNYEAQ.